This TCR beta chain emerged from a study of blood T cell repertoires in COVID-19. Germline assignment: CDR1 LNHDA and CDR2 SQIVND (reference sequence). Trimming at V came to 5 bases and at J to 4 bases, leaving 13 bases not matched to a gene. This CDR3 spans 18 amino acids. Here immunoSEQ multiplex PCR was the method, and the copy in TCRdb shows in-frame clones only, minus some. The sample shows 140,000 to 150,000 clones, 80% of them seen only once. The genes are TRBV19 and TRBJ2-5; 13 nucleotides align to TRBD2. The sequence came from a man aged 60 to 75 with active or convalescent COVID-19. The sample comprised peripheral blood. The CDR3 DNA reads TGTGCCAGTAGTCCGGGACTAGCGGGATTGATGGTGTTAGAGACCCAGTACTTC. Translated, it gives CASSPGLAGLMVLETQYF.